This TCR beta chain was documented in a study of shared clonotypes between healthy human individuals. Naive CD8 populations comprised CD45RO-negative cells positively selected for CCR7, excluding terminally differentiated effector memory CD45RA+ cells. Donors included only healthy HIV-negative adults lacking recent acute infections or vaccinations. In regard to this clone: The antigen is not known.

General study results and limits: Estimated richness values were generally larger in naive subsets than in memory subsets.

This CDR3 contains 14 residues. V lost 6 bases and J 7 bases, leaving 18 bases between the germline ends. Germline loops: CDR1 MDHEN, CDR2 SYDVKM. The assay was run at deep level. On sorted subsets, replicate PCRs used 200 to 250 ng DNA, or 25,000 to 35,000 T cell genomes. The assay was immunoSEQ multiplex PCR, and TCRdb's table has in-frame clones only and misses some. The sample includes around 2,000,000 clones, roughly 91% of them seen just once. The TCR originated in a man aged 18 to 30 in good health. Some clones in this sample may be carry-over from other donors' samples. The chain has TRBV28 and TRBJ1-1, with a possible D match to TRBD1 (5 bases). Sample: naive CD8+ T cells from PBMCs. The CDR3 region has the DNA TGTGCCAGCAGCCACGCTCGAGGGGTGGTTGAAGCTTTCTTT. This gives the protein CASSHARGVVEAFF.